Listed below are T cell receptor beta chains from one sample, sequenced in a study of neurological immune-mediated disorders. TCRdb independently ran MiXCR on the 5' RACE reads; one entry per CDR3 protein. The profile shows 80,000 to 95,000 distinct CDR3 sequences, roughly 3.3% of them singletons. The sequencing sample was made of PBMCs. All receptors come from a woman in her fifties or sixties with multiple sclerosis. The CDR3 runs from the conserved cysteine through the conserved F or W. A D gene is named only where the DNA matches it firmly. The size entry is marked missing in some rows and otherwise reads once, few, many or a size class.

v_gene	abundance	j_gene	d_gene	CDR3nt	CDR3aa
TRBV21-1	many	TRBJ1-2	.	TGTGCCAGCCCCGTAACCTATCATCACAGAAAACCGATCAACTATGGCTACACCTTC	CASPVTYHHRKPINYGYTF
TRBV5-1	many	TRBJ2-7	.	TGCGCCAGCAGCCCATCGAGAACGTACGAGCAGTACTTC	CASSPSRTYEQYF
TRBV6-5	many	TRBJ2-7	TRBD1	TGTGCCAGCAGACTCGGGACAGGGATCGGCGAGCAGTACTTC	CASRLGTGIGEQYF
TRBV6-5	many	TRBJ2-5	.	TGTGCCAGCAGTTACTCGACTTTCCGGCCCCTTGCGGAGACCCAGTACTTC	CASSYSTFRPLAETQYF
TRBV27	few	TRBJ1-5	TRBD1	TGTGCCAGCAGTATAACCGGGACAGGGTACAATAAGACCCAGAATTTT	CASSITGTGYNKTQNF
TRBV7-2	.	TRBJ2-2	.	TGTGCCAGCAGCTTGGGTGGGGGACCCACCGGGGAGCTGTTTTTT	CASSLGGGPTGELFF
TRBV4-2	many	TRBJ1-3	.	TGTGCCAGCAGCCAAGAGACAGATCCCGGTGGAAACACCATATATTTT	CASSQETDPGGNTIYF
TRBV4-3	many	TRBJ2-7	.	TGCGCCAGCAAAAGGGATTTGTTGAGCTCTTACGAGCAGTACTTC	CASKRDLLSSYEQYF
TRBV7-2	many	TRBJ1-1	.	TGTGCCAGCAGCTTAGCGCAGAGCACTGAAGCTTTCTTT	CASSLAQSTEAFF
TRBV5-1	many	TRBJ2-3	.	TGCGCCAGCAGCTTGGGACCCAGCAGGGTGACAGATACGCAGTATTTT	CASSLGPSRVTDTQYF
TRBV10-3	many	TRBJ2-7	TRBD2	TGTGCCGTTCGGACTAGCGGGGGGGAGGCCGAGCAGTACTTC	CAVRTSGGEAEQYF
TRBV7-9	many	TRBJ2-2	.	TGTGCCAGCAGCATAAGGACACCCCGTACCGGGGAGCTGTTTTTT	CASSIRTPRTGELFF
TRBV20-1	few	TRBJ2-1	.	TGCAGTGCTAGTGAACAGGGTTTTGGCAATGAGCAGTTCTTC	CSASEQGFGNEQFF
TRBV5-5	many	TRBJ1-2	TRBD1	TGTGCCAGCAGCCGCGGGACAGGTTACGGCTACACCTTC	CASSRGTGYGYTF
TRBV7-9	many	TRBJ2-1	.	TGTGCCAGCAGCTTAGCTACAAGAAATGAGCAGTTCTTC	CASSLATRNEQFF
TRBV7-2	many	TRBJ2-1	.	TGTGCCAGCAGCTTTCCCTCCGCCTACAATGAGCAGTTCTTC	CASSFPSAYNEQFF
TRBV7-2	many	TRBJ2-5	TRBD1	TGTGCCAGCAGCTCCCCCCCCGGGACAGGGCAAGAGACCCAGTACTTC	CASSSPPGTGQETQYF
TRBV4-1	many	TRBJ2-7	.	TGCGCCAGCAGCCAAGTAGTTCAGGTGAATTACGAGCAGTACTTC	CASSQVVQVNYEQYF
TRBV5-6	few	TRBJ1-2	TRBD1	TGTGCCAGCAGCTTGATACAGGGGGTGGATGGCTACACCTTC	CASSLIQGVDGYTF
TRBV5-1	many	TRBJ1-1	.	TGCGCCAGCAACCGGGAGGCGAACACTGAAGCTTTCTTT	CASNREANTEAFF
TRBV12-3/TRBV12-4	many	TRBJ1-5	.	TGTGCCAGCGCCTTGAATCAGCCCCAGCATTTT	CASALNQPQHF
TRBV7-2	many	TRBJ2-3	TRBD2	TGTGCCAGCAGCTTGCTAGCGGGCTCTAGCACAGATACGCAGTATTTT	CASSLLAGSSTDTQYF
TRBV10-3	many	TRBJ1-4	.	TGTGCCATCAGTGAGTCAGGACACTCGTATGAAGTGGCTGAAAAACTGTTTTTT	CAISESGHSYEVAEKLFF
TRBV18	many	TRBJ1-2	.	TGTGCCAGCTCACAATCCGAAGGTAGCCGGGATTCGAATGGCTACACCTTC	CASSQSEGSRDSNGYTF
TRBV20-1	many	TRBJ1-5	.	TGCAGTGCCCACGGCGAGCCCCAGCATTTT	CSAHGEPQHF
TRBV7-2	many	TRBJ2-5	.	TGTGCCAGCAGCCCAGGGTCTAGGCTGGGGACCCAGTACTTC	CASSPGSRLGTQYF
TRBV20-1	many	TRBJ1-4	TRBD1	TGCAGTGCCAGACCGCCCGGGACAGGGTATGAAAAACTGTTTTTT	CSARPPGTGYEKLFF
TRBV20-1	many	TRBJ1-2	.	TGCAGTGCTAGAGAAAGGGGCGGCTATGGCTACACCTTC	CSARERGGYGYTF
TRBV11-2	many	TRBJ1-2	TRBD1	TGTGCCAGCAGCTTAGACCAGGACAGGAACTATGGCTACACCTTC	CASSLDQDRNYGYTF
TRBV7-2	few	TRBJ2-2	.	TGTGCCAGCAGCTTATTTTCTATTAAGGCCTCCGGGGAGCTGTTTTTT	CASSLFSIKASGELFF
TRBV5-1	many	TRBJ2-5	.	TGCGCCAGCAGCTCCCTGGGCGGGCAAGAGACCCAGTACTTC	CASSSLGGQETQYF
TRBV20-1	many	TRBJ1-5	TRBD1	TGCAGTGCTATGAGGGACAGCCAAAATCAGCCCCAGCATTTT	CSAMRDSQNQPQHF
TRBV6-6	many	TRBJ2-3	TRBD2	TGTGCCAGCAGTTCTAGCGGGGCCACAGATACGCAGTATTTT	CASSSSGATDTQYF
TRBV7-9	many	TRBJ2-5	.	TGTGCCAGCAGCTCAAACCGGCCTTTCAAAGAGACCCAGTACTTC	CASSSNRPFKETQYF
TRBV7-2	many	TRBJ1-5	TRBD1	TGTGCCAGCAGCTTAGCAGGGGGCCCTAGCAATCAGCCCCAGCATTTT	CASSLAGGPSNQPQHF
TRBV20-1	many	TRBJ2-5	TRBD2	TGCAGTGCTAGAGGAGTAGGGACTAGCGTAAAAGAGACCCAGTACTTC	CSARGVGTSVKETQYF
TRBV3-1	many	TRBJ1-4	TRBD1	TGTGCCAGCAGCCAAGAACATCTAGGAAAGGGGGCCCGAAAACTGTTTTTT	CASSQEHLGKGARKLFF
TRBV7-9	many	TRBJ2-7	.	TGTGCCAGCAGCTTAGAAGGGGGATCCACCTACGAGCAGTACTTC	CASSLEGGSTYEQYF
TRBV9	many	TRBJ1-3	.	TGTGCCAGCAACCCTCAAGTGGCCGGGGACACCATATATTTT	CASNPQVAGDTIYF
TRBV20-1	many	TRBJ1-5	TRBD1	TGCAGTGCTCCCTCCGGGGCCAGGGGGTATCAGCCCCAGCATTTT	CSAPSGARGYQPQHF
TRBV20-1	many	TRBJ1-6	.	TGCAGTGCTAGATGGGCCGAGTTTATTAATTCACCCCTCCACTTT	CSARWAEFINSPLHF
TRBV5-8	many	TRBJ2-3	.	TGTGCCAGCATCGACTTCGGGGCAGCAGGGGATACGCAGTATTTT	CASIDFGAAGDTQYF
TRBV3-1	.	TRBJ1-2	TRBD1	TGTGCCAGCAGACAAACTTCACAGGGGCAAGGCTACACCTTC	CASRQTSQGQGYTF
TRBV20-1	many	TRBJ1-2	TRBD1	TGCAGTGCTAGAGCACTGGGACAGGGGGTGGACGGCTACACCTTC	CSARALGQGVDGYTF
TRBV6-2/TRBV6-3	many	TRBJ2-6	.	TGTGCCGCCAAGGTAGCCCCTGGGGCCAACGTCCTGACTTTC	CAAKVAPGANVLTF
TRBV9	many	TRBJ2-7	.	TGTGCCAGCAGCGTAGCTGTAGGCAGGGAGCAGTACTTC	CASSVAVGREQYF
TRBV7-6	many	TRBJ2-3	TRBD2	TGTGCCAGCAGCCGACTAGCGGGGGTGGGAGATACGCAGTATTTT	CASSRLAGVGDTQYF
TRBV10-3	many	TRBJ2-2	.	TGTGCCATCAGTGAGTCCCCGGAGAACACCGGGGAGCTGTTTTTT	CAISESPENTGELFF
TRBV5-1	many	TRBJ1-3	.	TGCGCCAGCAGCCCTATTGATCGGACACACGAATCTGGAAACACCATATATTTT	CASSPIDRTHESGNTIYF
TRBV20-1	many	TRBJ1-2	.	TGCAGTGCCCTCTTGCGGGGCACCTACTACACCTTC	CSALLRGTYYTF
TRBV27	many	TRBJ2-1	TRBD2	TGTGCCAGCAGTTCCAGGACTAGCGGGGGGAATTACAATGAGCAGTTCTTC	CASSSRTSGGNYNEQFF
TRBV12-3/TRBV12-4	many	TRBJ1-5	.	TGTGCCAGCCAAGGGAATAGCAATCAGCCCCAGCATTTT	CASQGNSNQPQHF
TRBV27	many	TRBJ2-2	TRBD2	TGTGCCAGCACCCTCGGGGGGGGACTCAACACCGGGGAGCTGTTTTTT	CASTLGGGLNTGELFF
TRBV5-8	many	TRBJ1-2	.	TGTGCCAGCAGCGGACTGAATGCTTATGGCTACACCTTC	CASSGLNAYGYTF
TRBV19	few	TRBJ1-6	TRBD1	TGTGCCAGTAGGGGCGGGACAGGGGTAGCTTCACCCCTCCACTTT	CASRGGTGVASPLHF